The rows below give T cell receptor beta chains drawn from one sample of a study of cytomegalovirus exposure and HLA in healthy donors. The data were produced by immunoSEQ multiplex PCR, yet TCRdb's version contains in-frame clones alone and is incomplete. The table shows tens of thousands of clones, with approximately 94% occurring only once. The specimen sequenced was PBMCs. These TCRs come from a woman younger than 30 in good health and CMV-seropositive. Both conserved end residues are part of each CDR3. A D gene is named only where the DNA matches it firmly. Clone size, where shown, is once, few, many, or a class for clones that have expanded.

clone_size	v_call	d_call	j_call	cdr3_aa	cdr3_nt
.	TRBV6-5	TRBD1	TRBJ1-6	CASSYLGQGNSPLHF	TGTGCCAGCAGTTACTTGGGACAGGGGAATTCACCCCTCCACTTT
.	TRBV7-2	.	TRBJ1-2	CASSSLTGPQRGYGYTF	TGTGCCAGCAGTTCATTAACAGGGCCGCAGAGGGGCTATGGCTACACCTTC
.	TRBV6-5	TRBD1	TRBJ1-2	CASSYMGTGKYGYTF	TGTGCCAGCAGTTACATGGGGACAGGGAAATATGGCTACACCTTC
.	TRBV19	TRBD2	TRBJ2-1	CASSIRIAGGINEQFF	TGTGCCAGTAGTATCCGCATAGCGGGAGGGATTAATGAGCAGTTCTTC
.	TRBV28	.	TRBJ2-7	CASSSLAPYEQYF	TGTGCCAGCAGCTCACTAGCCCCCTACGAGCAGTACTTC
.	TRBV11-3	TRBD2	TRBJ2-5	CASSSLSAGNQETQYF	TGTGCCAGCAGCTCCCTTTCAGCGGGGAACCAAGAGACCCAGTACTTC
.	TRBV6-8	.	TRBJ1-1	CASSTDRNEAFF	TGTGCCAGCAGCACAGACAGAAATGAAGCTTTCTTT
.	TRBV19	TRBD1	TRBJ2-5	CASSMWGQGPSQETQYF	TGTGCCAGTAGTATGTGGGGACAGGGACCCTCACAAGAGACCCAGTACTTC
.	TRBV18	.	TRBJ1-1	CASSPIAGVGSEAFF	TGTGCCAGCTCACCGATAGCAGGGGTGGGGTCTGAAGCTTTCTTT
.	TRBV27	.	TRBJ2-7	CASSVQGSSYEQYF	TGTGCCAGCAGTGTCCAGGGGAGCTCCTACGAGCAGTACTTC
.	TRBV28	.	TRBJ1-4	CASSPDGDYNEKLFF	TGTGCCAGCAGTCCTGACGGAGACTATAATGAAAAACTGTTTTTT
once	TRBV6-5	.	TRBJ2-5	CASSYRRVEGETQYF	TGTGCCAGCAGTTACCGCAGGGTGGAGGGGGAGACCCAGTACTTC
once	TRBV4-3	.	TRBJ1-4	CASSPFKSSTNEKLFF	TGCGCCAGCAGCCCTTTTAAATCCTCAACTAATGAAAAACTGTTTTTT
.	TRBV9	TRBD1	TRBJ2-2	CASSPWTGTGELFF	TGTGCCAGCAGCCCTTGGACAGGCACCGGGGAGCTGTTTTTT
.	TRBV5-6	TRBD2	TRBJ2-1	CASTAGLAGDLGQFF	TGTGCCAGCACCGCCGGACTAGCGGGGGACCTGGGGCAGTTCTTC
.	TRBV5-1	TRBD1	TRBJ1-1	CASSGQGQGATEAFF	TGCGCCAGCAGCGGACAGGGACAGGGGGCTACTGAAGCTTTCTTT
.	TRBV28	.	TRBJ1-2	CASSLPSRDYGYTF	TGTGCCAGCAGTTTACCGTCACGGGACTATGGCTACACCTTC
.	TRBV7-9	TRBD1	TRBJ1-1	CASSLGGTGNTEAFF	TGTGCCAGCAGCTTAGGGGGGACAGGTAACACTGAAGCTTTCTTT